This TCR beta chain was documented in a study of blood T cell repertoires in COVID-19. Across the study: Sites across the United States, Italy and Spain contributed samples from acute and convalescent COVID-19. From T cells, B-cell-depleted T cells, or PBMCs came the material, which was cDNA or gDNA.

Germline lookup yields CDR1 MNHEY and CDR2 SVGAGI. V lost 6 bases to trimming and J lost 4 bases, with 16 bases between them. The CDR3 consists of 14 residues. Authors' methods: Amplification with reference gene primers provided the estimates of nucleated cell counts. Only in-frame clones appear in the TCRdb table, and some are missing; sequencing was by immunoSEQ multiplex PCR. D and trimming come from the DNA, and the V and J calls and clone size come from that table. Seen here are 150,000 to 200,000 clones, more than 75% observed once, and the top ten hold around 5.8%. This receptor was identified in a man aged 40-49 years with active or convalescent COVID-19. The source material was peripheral blood. V usage is TRBV6-5 and J usage is TRBJ2-7, with D possibly being TRBD1 (5 bases). This chain's CDR3 is CASSHLGAPYEQYF. In DNA form, the CDR3 reads TGTGCCAGCAGCCACCTAGGGGCGCCATACGAGCAGTACTTC.